The entry below describes one T cell receptor (beta chain). Method: immunoSEQ multiplex PCR; TCRdb's copy keeps in-frame clones and lacks some. Of over 350,000 clones listed, approximately 95% are singletons. This entry is derived from a study of shared T cell receptors in the human thymus. What was sequenced was thymocytes. The TCR sequence derives from a human donor.

Written as DNA, the CDR3 is TGTGCCAGCTCACCAGAAGGGGGAAACAGGGCCCGCTCCTACGAGCAGTACTTC. Residues: CASSPEGGNRARSYEQYF. This sequence joins TRBV18 and TRBJ2-7, with D possibly being TRBD1 (6 bases). Germline lookup yields CDR1 KGHSH and CDR2 LQKENI. This CDR3 comprises 18 residues. Trimming shortened V by 2 bases and J by 0 bases, and 20 bases separated the two germline ends. The full variable domain, with the rest looked up from reference TRBV18 and TRBJ2-7, is NAGVMQNPRHLVRRRGQEARLRCSPMKGHSHVYWYRQLPEEGLKFMVYLQKENIIDESGMPKERFSAEFPKEGPSILRIQQVVRGDSAAYFCASSPEGGNRARSYEQYFGPGTRLTVT.